This T cell receptor (beta chain) was captured by sequencing in a study of T cells in Graves' hyperthyroidism and ophthalmopathy. General observations from the study: Using 13 V-J features, a model discriminated ophthalmopathy from stable hyperthyroidism.

Note on this clonotype: Its antigen is not identified.

Cells are PBMCs isolated from around 9.4 ml of fresh blood. V was cut by 3 bases and J by 5 bases, with 20 bases left in between. The length of the CDR3 is 16 residues. Germline V lookup: CDR1 DFQATT, CDR2 SNEGSKA (reference sequence). RNA transcripts served as the template for amplifying TCR beta CDR3 regions. HTBI primers were the set used in a first-round RT-PCR of the TCR CDR3. From the multiplex PCR reads, TCRdb called clonotypes with MiXCR, one entry per CDR3 protein. The sample holds around 350,000 distinct CDR3 sequences, 15% to 18% seen once. The source material was blood. The receptor comes from a woman younger than 30 with Graves' hyperthyroidism that later progressed to Graves' ophthalmopathy. This chain connects TRBV20-1 to TRBJ2-4, with D perhaps given as TRBD1 or TRBD2 (7 bases each). The CDR3 sequence: CSASPSGGQGENIQYF. Here the CDR3 DNA reads TGCAGTGCTAGTCCCTCGGGGGGTCAGGGGGAAAACATTCAGTACTTC.